The rows below give T cell receptor beta chains drawn from one sample of a study of blood T cells in healthy people across ages. TCRdb re-called the 5' RACE reads through MiXCR, storing one row per CDR3 protein. The sample lists around 700,000 distinct CDR3 sequences, roughly 25% occurring once. The same sample was also studied in work on T cells of mothers and their children.

Source material: blood. These receptors were taken from a boy between 10 and 17 years old in good health. Each CDR3 is given with its conserved first and last residue. The order of the fields is V gene, J gene, clone size, D gene, CDR3 DNA, CDR3 protein. The D gene is left open where the match is weak. Rows give clone size only sometimes, using once, few, many, or a class for an expanded clone.

TRBV9	TRBJ2-5	few	-	TGTGCCAGCAGCGTAGGCATCAGGGACGAGACCCAGTACTTC	CASSVGIRDETQYF
TRBV20-1	TRBJ2-2	-	-	TGCAGTGCTTCTCAGGGGCCTAACACCGGGGAGCTGTTTTTT	CSASQGPNTGELFF
TRBV5-5	TRBJ1-1	-	-	TGTGCCAGCAGCTTGTTGAACGGGAACACTGAAGCTTTCTTT	CASSLLNGNTEAFF
TRBV20-1	TRBJ2-3	-	-	TGCAGTGCCGCCGGTACCGGGGCAGATACGCAGTATTTT	CSAAGTGADTQYF
TRBV6-6	TRBJ2-1	few	TRBD2	TGTGCCAGCAGTTACTCGTTGGCGGGAGCTGGGAATGAGCAGTTCTTC	CASSYSLAGAGNEQFF
TRBV7-8	TRBJ2-7	-	-	TGTGCCAGCAGCTTATTGGGGGCCGACGAGCAGTACTTC	CASSLLGADEQYF
TRBV6-1	TRBJ1-4	-	TRBD1	TGTGCCAGCCGGGAGGACAGGGTTCAGGAAAAACTGTTTTTT	CASREDRVQEKLFF
TRBV29-1	TRBJ2-3	once	-	TGCAGCGTTGTCCCCGGGACATCTTCTTACACAGATACGCAGTATTTT	CSVVPGTSSYTDTQYF
TRBV12-5	TRBJ2-1	few	TRBD2	TGTGCTAGTGGTTTGTCGACTAGCGGGAGGGGAGAGCAGTTCTTC	CASGLSTSGRGEQFF
TRBV5-1	TRBJ1-1	-	TRBD1	TGCGCCAGCAGCTTGGGGACAGGCCCAACACCTGAAGCTTTCTTT	CASSLGTGPTPEAFF
TRBV13	TRBJ2-1	-	-	TGTGCCAGCAGCTTACTAGCGCGAAATGAGCAGTTCTTC	CASSLLARNEQFF
TRBV12-3/TRBV12-4	TRBJ1-4	-	TRBD1	TGTGCCAGCAGGAAGACAGGGGTGTCGGAAAAACTGTTTTTT	CASRKTGVSEKLFF
TRBV12-3/TRBV12-4	TRBJ2-5	few	TRBD2	TGTGCCAGCAGTCGAACTAGCGGGAGGGTGGAGACCCAGTACTTC	CASSRTSGRVETQYF
TRBV7-2	TRBJ1-3	-	-	TGTGCCAGCAGCCCCGCCCTCCTGGCCACTGGAAACACCATATATTTT	CASSPALLATGNTIYF
TRBV20-1	TRBJ2-1	few	TRBD2	TGCAGTGCAACCGGGACTAGCATTGAGCAGTTCTTC	CSATGTSIEQFF
TRBV15	TRBJ2-2	-	TRBD1	TGTGCCACCAGCAGAGACAGGGGGTTGAACACCGGGGAGCTGTTTTTT	CATSRDRGLNTGELFF
TRBV29-1	TRBJ2-2	-	TRBD1	TGCAGCGTTGAGGACGACAGGGGGCACACCGGGGAGCTGTTTTTT	CSVEDDRGHTGELFF
TRBV12-3/TRBV12-4	TRBJ1-2	-	TRBD1	TGTGCCAGCTTCTCGCCGACAGGGACCTTAGATGGCTACACCTTC	CASFSPTGTLDGYTF
TRBV9	TRBJ2-1	-	TRBD1	TGTGCCAGCAGCGTTAGACAGGGGGTTACCGATGAGCAGTTCTTC	CASSVRQGVTDEQFF
TRBV6-1	TRBJ2-1	once	-	TGTGCCAGCAGTGAACACGGGGGCAGCTATGAGCAGTTCTTC	CASSEHGGSYEQFF
TRBV29-1	TRBJ2-5	-	-	TGCAGCGTTGAAAGGCTAGTTGGAGAGACCCAGTACTTC	CSVERLVGETQYF
TRBV27	TRBJ2-2	-	TRBD1	TGTGCCAGCGGTTGGGACAGCCTAAACACCGGGGAGCTGTTTTTT	CASGWDSLNTGELFF
TRBV12-3/TRBV12-4	TRBJ2-5	-	-	TGTGCCAGCAGGACCCTTTCTGGCGGGGGCCTGATCCAAGAGACCCAGTACTTC	CASRTLSGGGLIQETQYF
TRBV9	TRBJ2-2	-	-	TGTGCCAGCAGCGTTCCCTTGGGGGGCGCGAACACCGGGGAGCTGTTTTTT	CASSVPLGGANTGELFF
TRBV20-1	TRBJ2-7	-	-	TGCAGTGCAATAGGTGGCCCGGGCGCAAGCTCCTACGAGCAGTACTTC	CSAIGGPGASSYEQYF
TRBV6-1	TRBJ2-4	-	-	TGTGCCAGCAGTAATGGACATCGCCAACAAGGACTAGCCAAAAACATTCAGTACTTC	CASSNGHRQQGLAKNIQYF
TRBV12-3/TRBV12-4	TRBJ1-1	-	-	TGTGCCAGCAAAGCAGGGGTTGGACACACTGAAGCTTTCTTT	CASKAGVGHTEAFF
TRBV6-5	TRBJ2-1	-	-	TGTGCCAGCAGTTACGGACTCTCCAGTGAGCAGTTCTTC	CASSYGLSSEQFF
TRBV4-3	TRBJ1-3	few	-	TGCGCCAGCAGCCAAGTTTCGTGGGCAGGAGGAAACACCATATATTTT	CASSQVSWAGGNTIYF
TRBV7-2	TRBJ2-1	few	TRBD2	TGTGCCAGCAGCTTCGCATATCCGGGACTAGCGGTTACAGTCTCCAATGAGCAGTTCTTC	CASSFAYPGLAVTVSNEQFF
TRBV5-6	TRBJ2-1	few	TRBD2	TGTGCCAGCAGCTTGGGGACTAGCGGGAGGGCCCCAGGTGAGCAGTTCTTC	CASSLGTSGRAPGEQFF
TRBV7-3	TRBJ2-1	few	TRBD1	TGTGCCAGCAGCCCATCAGGGGGAGAAGGCAATGAGCAGTTCTTC	CASSPSGGEGNEQFF
TRBV6-6	TRBJ1-1	-	-	TGTGCCAGCGAGGGTAGGCAGATGAACACTGAAGCTTTCTTT	CASEGRQMNTEAFF
TRBV7-2	TRBJ1-3	-	-	TGTGCCAGCAGTTCCCCAGGGGAAGGTGGAAACACCATATATTTT	CASSSPGEGGNTIYF
TRBV29-1	TRBJ2-7	-	TRBD1	TGCAGCGCGAGACCGGGACAGGGGTCCCACGAGCAGTGCTTC	CSARPGQGSHEQCF
TRBV11-3	TRBJ2-7	few	-	TGTGCCAGCAGCGGGTACTACGAGCAGTACTTC	CASSGYYEQYF
TRBV3-1	TRBJ2-7	few	-	TGTGCCACCGGGGAGGACGAGCAGTACTTC	CATGEDEQYF
TRBV27	TRBJ1-6	few	TRBD1	TGTGCCAGCAGACTAGCCGGGACAGGGCCGAATTCACCCCTCCACTTT	CASRLAGTGPNSPLHF
TRBV28	TRBJ2-6	-	-	TGTACCAGCAGCCAACAAGCTAAGTGGACGTTTTCTGGGGCCAACGTCCTGACTTTC	CTSSQQAKWTFSGANVLTF
TRBV7-8	TRBJ2-7	-	-	TGTGCCAGCAGGGGGCGGGTACCCTACGAGCAGTACTTC	CASRGRVPYEQYF
TRBV7-3	TRBJ2-1	-	-	TGTGTCAGCAGCCCCTTTAAGGTGACAAGCTCCTACAATGAGCAGTTCTTC	CVSSPFKVTSSYNEQFF
TRBV4-1	TRBJ2-1	once	TRBD2	TGCGCCAGCAGCCAAAAAGCGGGAGTTAGCTCCTACAATGAGCAGTTCTTC	CASSQKAGVSSYNEQFF
TRBV11-2	TRBJ2-3	-	TRBD2	TGTGCCAGCAGCTTAGGAGCGGGAGGCCCGGGGGATACGCAGTATTTT	CASSLGAGGPGDTQYF
TRBV5-1	TRBJ1-5	-	TRBD1	TGCGCCAGCAGCCTGGGGACAGCCAATCAGCCCCAGCATTTT	CASSLGTANQPQHF
TRBV19	TRBJ1-6	few	-	TGTGCTCACTACCCGACAGACGACTCCTATAATTCACCCCTCCACTTT	CAHYPTDDSYNSPLHF
TRBV2	TRBJ2-3	few	-	TGTGCCAGCAGTGAAGCGGGGAACTTTAGGACAGATACGCAGTATTTT	CASSEAGNFRTDTQYF
TRBV10-3	TRBJ2-5	-	TRBD1	TGTGCCATCAGACAAGGGACAGGGGGAGAAGAGACCCAGTACTTC	CAIRQGTGGEETQYF
TRBV7-9	TRBJ1-1	few	-	TGTGCCAGCAGCCAACAGAGCTTCATGAACACTGAAGCTTTCTTT	CASSQQSFMNTEAFF
TRBV29-1	TRBJ2-7	-	-	TGCAGCGTTGGGACTGGACTCTACGAGCAGTACTTC	CSVGTGLYEQYF
TRBV3-1	TRBJ1-6	-	-	TGTGCCAGCAGCCCCCGTCCGGATTCACCCCTCCACTTT	CASSPRPDSPLHF
TRBV18	TRBJ2-4	-	-	TGTGCCAGCTCACCAGATGGACTCCTCAGGAACATTCAGTACTTC	CASSPDGLLRNIQYF
TRBV11-1	TRBJ1-2	-	-	TGTGCCAGCAGCTCACCTGACCGGCGTGAAAGCTACACCTTC	CASSSPDRRESYTF
TRBV29-1	TRBJ2-5	many	-	TGCAGCGCGTGGGGGGCTGGACAAGAGACCCAGTACTTC	CSAWGAGQETQYF
TRBV7-9	TRBJ2-7	-	-	TGTGCCAGCAGCCTCACTCGAGCCGGCGGCTACGAGCAGTACTTC	CASSLTRAGGYEQYF
TRBV7-6	TRBJ2-1	-	-	TGTGCCAGCAGCCGCCGGGGATATGAGCAGTTCTTC	CASSRRGYEQFF
TRBV20-1	TRBJ1-3	-	TRBD1	TGCAGTGCACCGGACAGGAAATCAAACACCATATATTTT	CSAPDRKSNTIYF
TRBV9	TRBJ2-2	few	TRBD2	TGTGCCAGCAGCGTAGAGGTAGCGGGAAGTACCGGGGAGCTGTTTTTT	CASSVEVAGSTGELFF
TRBV28	TRBJ2-5	-	-	TGTGCCAGCAGTCTCGACTCGTCGGAGACCCAGTACTTC	CASSLDSSETQYF
TRBV7-9	TRBJ2-3	-	-	TGTGCCAGCAGCTCGACGCTGGATACGCAGTATTTT	CASSSTLDTQYF
TRBV28	TRBJ1-1	few	-	TGTGCCAGCAGTCCTCGGCGGCGCACTGAAGCTTTCTTT	CASSPRRRTEAFF